A single sample is the source of the 8 T cell receptor beta chains below, sequenced in a study of spatial heterogeneity in lung cancer. The time point was: sample taken at primary tumor resection. TCRdb fed the 5' RACE reads into MiXCR, producing one record per CDR3 protein. The table records 2,000 to 2,500 distinct CDR3 sequences, around 16% of them present only once. Sequences were derived from normal lung tissue next to the tumor, sampled at surgery. Receptors were obtained from a male donor with early-stage non-small cell lung cancer.

In its sample, this clonotype ranks as medium-sized. The chain has TRBV7-9 and TRBJ1-3; tentative D call: TRBD1 (5 bases). CDR3 length equals 16 residues. The V end lost 4 bases, the J end lost 0 bases, and 13 bases lay between the germline ends. The germline V gene encodes CDR1 SEHNR and CDR2 FQNEAQ (reference sequence). The CDR3 DNA sequence: TGTGCCAGCAGCTCTGGGGGAACGAGCTCTGGAAACACCATATATTTT. Protein product: CASSSGGTSSGNTIYF.

J is TRBJ1-5 and V is TRBV5-1; 8 nucleotides align to TRBD1. This CDR3 spans 16 amino acids. J gave up 7 bases and V 3 bases, and 12 bases lay outside the gene matches. Germline V CDR1 and CDR2: SGHRS, YFSETQ. The CDR3 loop reads CASSSTPGGAGQPQHF. In DNA, the CDR3 is TGCGCCAGCAGCTCGACCCCAGGGGGCGCGGGGCAGCCCCAGCATTTT.

By proportion, this clonotype is medium-sized. The chain links TRBV4-2 to TRBJ2-1; TRBD2 matches at 7 bases. Germline CDR1 and CDR2: LGHNA and YNFKEQ. The CDR3 has 16 amino acids. The trim removed 0 bases at V and 9 bases at J, leaving 11 bases unmatched. For the CDR3, the DNA is TGTGCCAGCAGCCAAGAGGAACGGAATTGGGGGGGTGAGCAGTTCTTC. Translated, it gives CASSQEERNWGGEQFF.

The chain couples TRBV27 to TRBJ1-5; D is perhaps TRBD1 (6 bases). The CDR3 length is 13 residues. Between the trimmed V and J ends, which lost 2 bases and 12 bases, there was a span of 14 bases. Germline CDR1 is MNHEY and CDR2 is SMNVEV (reference sequence). In DNA form, the CDR3 reads TGTGCCAGCAGTTTACTACCTTGGGACATCCAGCATTTT. Amino acid sequence: CASSLLPWDIQHF.

This clonotype was found many times. J is TRBJ2-3 and V is TRBV10-2; perhaps TRBD2 as D (6 bases). CDR3 length equals 13 residues. Germline V gives CDR1 WSHSY, CDR2 SAAADI. V was shortened by 6 bases and J by 6 bases, with 13 bases between the two germline ends. The CDR3 bases are TGCGCCAGCAGCCACGACCTAGCGGATACGCAGTATTTT. This sequence encodes CASSHDLADTQYF.

This clonotype was counted between two and nine times. The rearrangement joins TRBV29-1 to TRBJ1-3, with no clear D. Per the germline V gene, CDR1 is SQVTM and CDR2 is ANQGSEA. Trimming took 7 bases from V and 0 from J, leaving 10 bases between them. The CDR3 totals 13 residues. The CDR3 is CSAGPSSGNTIYF. The CDR3 nucleotides read TGCAGCGCTGGACCCAGCTCTGGAAACACCATATATTTT.

By frequency in the sample, this clonotype is medium-sized. J is TRBJ1-4 and V is TRBV18; D is ambiguous. This CDR3 contains 13 residues. Trimming left V 11 bases short and J 5 bases short, with 15 bases between. Germline-derived CDR1 and CDR2 are KGHSH and LQKENI. CDR3 sequence (DNA): TGTGCCGGAACCTCGGACGGAAATGAAAAACTGTTTTTT. This encodes CAGTSDGNEKLFF.

This clonotype was detected only once. This rearrangement joins TRBV7-9 to TRBJ2-1, with 7 positions matching TRBD2. Germline CDR1 is SEHNR and CDR2 is FQNEAQ (reference sequence). CDR3 length: 15 amino acids. J was trimmed by 0 bases and V by 5 bases; bases with no gene match: 4. This CDR3 reads CASSRRLASYNEQFF. In DNA form, the CDR3 reads TGTGCCAGCAGCCGCCGACTAGCCTCCTACAATGAGCAGTTCTTC. The full variable domain, in which reference TRBV7-9 and TRBJ2-1 provide the parts outside the CDR3, is DTGVSQNPRHKITKRGQNVTFRCDPISEHNRLYWYRQTLGQGPEFLTYFQNEAQLEKSRLLSDRFSAERPKGSFSTLEIQRTEQGDSAMYLCASSRRLASYNEQFFGPGTRLTVL.